The rows below give T cell receptor beta chains drawn from one sample of a study of T cell responses to AZD1222 COVID-19 vaccine. Generated by immunoSEQ multiplex PCR, the TCRdb table keeps only in-frame clones and is missing some. Among more than 140,000 clones listed, about 93% were seen once. The material sequenced was peripheral blood, taken on day 0 of AZD1222 vaccination. Every receptor here comes from an adult in good health. Both conserved end residues are part of each CDR3. Fields, in order: V gene, clone size, D gene, J gene, CDR3 protein, CDR3 DNA. A D gene is named only where the DNA matches it firmly. Not all rows give a size; the values are once, few, many and, for expanded clones, a class.

TRBV7-3	once	NA	TRBJ1-1	CASSPHPGSVEAFF	TGTGCCAGCAGCCCCCACCCCGGGAGCGTTGAAGCTTTCTTT
TRBV28	once	NA	TRBJ2-7	CASRKGSPSYEQYF	TGTGCCAGCAGGAAGGGTAGCCCTTCCTACGAGCAGTACTTC
TRBV5-1	NA	NA	TRBJ1-4	CASRPDSTNEKLFF	TGCGCCAGCAGACCTGACAGTACTAATGAAAAACTGTTTTTT
TRBV28	NA	NA	TRBJ1-5	CASQGSSVQPQHF	TGTGCCAGCCAGGGCAGCTCCGTCCAGCCCCAGCATTTT
TRBV5-1	NA	TRBD2	TRBJ2-1	CASRASGRHYNEQFF	TGCGCCAGCAGGGCTAGCGGGAGACACTACAATGAGCAGTTCTTC
TRBV5-1	NA	NA	TRBJ2-7	CASSSLGNYEQYF	TGCGCCAGCAGCTCCCTGGGAAACTACGAGCAGTACTTC
TRBV14	NA	TRBD2	TRBJ2-3	CASRIAGGPGTQYF	TGTGCCAGCAGGATAGCGGGAGGGCCCGGTACGCAGTATTTT
TRBV6-6	once	NA	TRBJ2-7	CASSNDRVSYEQYF	TGTGCCAGCAGTAACGACAGAGTTTCTTACGAGCAGTACTTC
TRBV7-2	NA	TRBD2	TRBJ2-1	CASRPRLSGGYNEQFF	TGTGCCAGCAGGCCGCGCTTGAGCGGGGGGTACAATGAGCAGTTCTTC
TRBV28	NA	NA	TRBJ1-5	CASSFEGNQPQHF	TGTGCCAGCAGTTTCGAGGGGAATCAGCCCCAGCATTTT
TRBV18	NA	NA	TRBJ2-7	CASSPRDFTYEQYF	TGTGCCAGCTCACCCCGGGATTTCACCTACGAGCAGTACTTC
TRBV28	NA	NA	TRBJ1-6	CASSLSESHSPLHF	TGTGCCAGCAGTTTATCCGAGTCACATTCACCCCTCCACTTT
TRBV6-6	NA	NA	TRBJ2-3	CASSYVSRGPDTQYF	TGTGCCAGCAGTTACGTATCCCGGGGGCCAGATACGCAGTATTTT
TRBV5-4	NA	NA	TRBJ2-1	CASSLLGEGNEQFF	TGTGCCAGCAGCTTGTTAGGTGAGGGCAATGAGCAGTTCTTC
TRBV19	NA	NA	TRBJ1-1	CASSRKVNTEAFF	TGTGCCAGTAGTCGGAAGGTCAACACTGAAGCTTTCTTT
TRBV7-9	NA	NA	TRBJ2-1	CASSLGSSPASSYNEQFF	TGTGCCAGCAGCTTAGGGTCCTCCCCAGCAAGCTCCTACAATGAGCAGTTCTTC
TRBV5-6	NA	TRBD2	TRBJ2-7	CASSSLTSGSYEQYF	TGTGCCAGCAGCTCGTTGACTAGCGGTTCTTACGAGCAGTACTTC
TRBV28	NA	NA	TRBJ1-5	CASTPLGGDPSKPQHF	TGTGCCAGCACTCCCCTCGGGGGGGACCCCTCGAAGCCCCAGCATTTT
TRBV5-8	NA	TRBD1	TRBJ2-5	CASRDRVETQYF	TGTGCCAGCCGGGACAGGGTTGAGACCCAGTACTTC
TRBV7-9	NA	TRBD2	TRBJ2-7	CASSGGEYEQYF	TGTGCCAGCAGCGGGGGGGAATACGAGCAGTACTTC
TRBV11-2	once	NA	TRBJ1-1	CASSFYESAFF	TGTGCCAGCAGCTTCTATGAGTCGGCTTTCTTT
TRBV11-2	NA	NA	TRBJ2-3	CASSLNRRVATSTDTQYF	TGTGCCAGCAGCCTAAACAGGCGTGTAGCGACTAGCACAGATACGCAGTATTTT
TRBV18	NA	NA	TRBJ2-3	CASSPGTTDTQYF	TGTGCCAGCTCACCGGGGACAACAGATACGCAGTATTTT
TRBV27	NA	NA	TRBJ2-7	CASSPDTGYEQYF	TGTGCCAGCAGTCCGGATACAGGGTACGAGCAGTACTTC
TRBV2	NA	NA	TRBJ2-7	CASSRFRGKDYEQYF	TGTGCCAGCAGTAGGTTCCGGGGTAAGGACTACGAGCAGTACTTC
TRBV28	NA	NA	TRBJ1-2	CASSGDENYGYTF	TGTGCCAGCAGCGGCGACGAGAACTATGGCTACACCTTC
TRBV27	NA	TRBD2	TRBJ2-7	CASSLLAGADYEQYF	TGTGCCAGCAGCTTATTAGCGGGAGCGGACTACGAGCAGTACTTC
TRBV10-3	NA	TRBD1	TRBJ2-1	CAISDFGGQGAIRYEQFF	TGTGCCATCAGTGACTTCGGGGGACAGGGGGCTATACGGTATGAGCAGTTCTTC
TRBV2	NA	NA	TRBJ2-1	CASPGKGNSGTNEQFF	TGTGCCAGCCCTGGCAAGGGTAACAGTGGGACAAATGAGCAGTTCTTC
TRBV7-9	NA	NA	TRBJ2-7	CASRPRDGHSYEQYF	TGTGCCAGCAGGCCTCGGGACGGCCACTCCTACGAGCAGTACTTC
TRBV19	NA	NA	TRBJ2-4	CASRDRGKNIQYF	TGTGCCAGTAGAGATCGGGGAAAAAACATTCAGTACTTC
TRBV4-2	NA	TRBD2	TRBJ2-1	CASSHAGTSGNNEQFF	TGTGCCAGCAGCCATGCCGGGACTAGCGGAAACAATGAGCAGTTCTTC
TRBV4-1	NA	TRBD1	TRBJ1-2	CASSLGGTGWYGYTF	TGCGCCAGCAGCCTAGGAGGGACAGGGTGGTATGGCTACACCTTC
TRBV19	NA	NA	TRBJ2-3	CATRLGTDTQYF	TGTGCCACCAGGTTAGGCACAGATACGCAGTATTTT
TRBV27	NA	NA	TRBJ2-7	CASSTRIASGYEQYF	TGTGCCAGCAGTACCCGAATTGCTTCAGGCTACGAGCAGTACTTC
TRBV4-2	NA	NA	TRBJ2-3	CASSQEKRTDTQYF	TGTGCCAGCAGCCAAGAGAAGCGGACAGATACGCAGTATTTT
TRBV19	NA	NA	TRBJ1-3	CASQWGSGNTIYF	TGTGCCAGCCAATGGGGGTCTGGAAACACCATATATTTT
TRBV5-4	NA	NA	TRBJ2-7	CASSDQGTYEQYF	TGTGCCAGCAGCGACCAGGGGACCTACGAGCAGTACTTC
TRBV3-1/TRBV3-2	NA	NA	TRBJ1-3	CASSPWRGSGNTIYF	TGTGCCAGCAGCCCCTGGAGGGGCTCTGGAAACACCATATATTTT
TRBV28	once	NA	TRBJ1-5	CASSLLVNQPQHF	TGTGCCAGCAGTTTATTGGTCAATCAGCCCCAGCATTTT